This T cell receptor beta chain was observed in a study of blood T cell repertoires in COVID-19. Study overall: COVID-19 samples collected from the United States, Italy and Spain covered acute and convalescent phases. Sources were T cells, B-cell-depleted T cells, or PBMCs; the material itself was cDNA or gDNA.

Original processing notes: Amplification of reference gene primers was used by the study to estimate nucleated cell counts. Generated by immunoSEQ multiplex PCR, the TCRdb table keeps only in-frame clones and is missing some. V, J and clone size derive from that table, while D and trimming were established from the DNA sequence. The sample has under 85,000 clones, 70% to 90% seen once; the top ten hold 4% to 6%. The germline gives CDR1 GTSNPN, CDR2 SVGIG (reference sequence). The CDR3 extends over 15 amino acids. Deletions cut 0 bases from V and 0 bases from J, with 10 bases between. The chain links TRBV30 to TRBJ2-3; maybe TRBD1 (6 bases). Source material: peripheral blood. This sequence was found in a woman over 75 with active or convalescent COVID-19. The chain's CDR3 is CAWSVLGQSTDTQYF. CDR3 DNA: TGTGCCTGGAGTGTACTAGGACAGAGCACAGATACGCAGTATTTT.